The rows below give T cell receptor beta chains drawn from one sample of a study of T cell changes during pregnancy in multiple sclerosis. TCRdb keeps only in-frame clones here, not all; method: immunoSEQ multiplex PCR. Of 15,000 to 20,000 clones in the sample, 70% to 90% were seen once. The input for sequencing was CD4+ T cells from peripheral blood mononuclear cells, taken in the first trimester of pregnancy. The receptors shown here come from a female donor in good health, enrolled as a control in a pregnancy study. Each CDR3 is given without its conserved first and last residue.

J gene: TRBJ1-3
V gene: TRBV16
CDR3 protein: ASSGLTPGTAFSGNTIY

J gene: TRBJ2-3
V gene: TRBV2
CDR3 protein: ASSEGGNPSTDTQY

J gene: TRBJ2-1
V gene: TRBV7-2
CDR3 protein: ASSPLGAGGGEQF

J gene: TRBJ2-1
V gene: TRBV11-3
CDR3 protein: ASSLVSSGRLNEQF

J gene: TRBJ2-7
V gene: TRBV7-8
CDR3 protein: ASRVGGTSGKNSYEQY

J gene: TRBJ2-7
V gene: TRBV5-1
CDR3 protein: ASSLGGATYEQY

J gene: TRBJ2-3
V gene: TRBV13
CDR3 protein: ASSFPRTSTDTQY

J gene: TRBJ1-6
V gene: TRBV5-1
CDR3 protein: ASSSLDRGDNSPLH

J gene: TRBJ1-4
V gene: TRBV30
CDR3 protein: AWSVPHPGGEKLF

J gene: TRBJ2-5
V gene: TRBV27
CDR3 protein: ASSLGGRAREWKETQY

J gene: TRBJ1-3
V gene: TRBV6-5
CDR3 protein: ASSYGRGIGNTIY

J gene: TRBJ1-5
V gene: TRBV6-6
CDR3 protein: ASSYQGSNQPQH

J gene: TRBJ1-6
V gene: TRBV27
CDR3 protein: ASSFRGGSPLH

J gene: TRBJ2-1
V gene: TRBV4-1
CDR3 protein: ASSQEAGTSRPNEQF

J gene: TRBJ1-6
V gene: TRBV7-2
CDR3 protein: ASSLGGNNSPLH

J gene: TRBJ2-7
V gene: TRBV5-1
CDR3 protein: ASSPPWTSGGVYDEQY

J gene: TRBJ2-3
V gene: TRBV19
CDR3 protein: ASSTSGGTQY

J gene: TRBJ2-2
V gene: TRBV6-5
CDR3 protein: ASWTGGNGELF

J gene: TRBJ2-7
V gene: TRBV4-2
CDR3 protein: ASSQDFSSYEQY

J gene: TRBJ2-7
V gene: TRBV2
CDR3 protein: ASRPGGTDEQY

J gene: TRBJ2-1
V gene: TRBV5-4
CDR3 protein: ASSNRDLNEQF

J gene: TRBJ2-3
V gene: TRBV11-2
CDR3 protein: ASSLDRGDTQY

J gene: TRBJ2-2
V gene: TRBV7-6
CDR3 protein: ASSLGSSFYTGELF

J gene: TRBJ2-2
V gene: TRBV4-1
CDR3 protein: ASSQEVSGIWRGTGELF

J gene: TRBJ2-5
V gene: TRBV18
CDR3 protein: ASSPTGSGETQY

J gene: TRBJ1-2
V gene: TRBV7-2
CDR3 protein: ASSLVPGGTGHLGGGYT

J gene: TRBJ1-4
V gene: TRBV30
CDR3 protein: AWSVRGGTGSEKLF

J gene: TRBJ2-2
V gene: TRBV5-6
CDR3 protein: ASSSRDRGPGLF

J gene: TRBJ2-3
V gene: TRBV4-3
CDR3 protein: ASSQMQGLAGYTDTQY

J gene: TRBJ2-3
V gene: TRBV7-6
CDR3 protein: ASSSRTGPGDTQY

J gene: TRBJ2-1
V gene: TRBV9
CDR3 protein: ASSPRPIAGGSYNEQF

J gene: TRBJ1-1
V gene: TRBV4-3
CDR3 protein: ASSQESHSNTEAF

J gene: TRBJ2-6
V gene: TRBV15
CDR3 protein: ATSKSIGQGVSGANVLT

J gene: TRBJ2-7
V gene: TRBV19
CDR3 protein: ASSISGSVSYEQY

J gene: TRBJ2-5
V gene: TRBV18
CDR3 protein: ASSQTGGQETQY

J gene: TRBJ2-7
V gene: TRBV19
CDR3 protein: ASSMGQVSYEQY

J gene: TRBJ1-1
V gene: TRBV18
CDR3 protein: ASSPAGGVKMNTEAF

J gene: TRBJ1-6
V gene: TRBV7-8
CDR3 protein: ASSTKSDNSPLH

J gene: TRBJ2-7
V gene: TRBV7-7
CDR3 protein: ASSPRVFYEQY

J gene: TRBJ2-3
V gene: TRBV2
CDR3 protein: ASSATSGASNTQY

J gene: TRBJ2-7
V gene: TRBV30
CDR3 protein: AWRTIGGGASSYEQY

J gene: TRBJ2-1
V gene: TRBV9
CDR3 protein: ASSPDLRTYNEQF

J gene: TRBJ2-7
V gene: TRBV12-5
CDR3 protein: ASGLVPAGGLEQY

J gene: TRBJ2-7
V gene: TRBV19
CDR3 protein: ASSIQRGPYEQY

J gene: TRBJ1-4
V gene: TRBV9
CDR3 protein: ASSDGQNEKLF

J gene: TRBJ2-4
V gene: TRBV6-1
CDR3 protein: AAGRGLENIQY

J gene: TRBJ1-1
V gene: TRBV4-1
CDR3 protein: ASSPIGEGNTEAF

J gene: TRBJ1-2
V gene: TRBV6-5
CDR3 protein: ASTTPRGNYGYT

J gene: TRBJ2-3
V gene: TRBV27
CDR3 protein: ASSLYSIVGLATTDTQY

J gene: TRBJ1-4
V gene: TRBV14
CDR3 protein: ASSQEGSRSTNEKLF

J gene: TRBJ2-5
V gene: TRBV5-8
CDR3 protein: ASSPGRASGRALMETQY